This TCR beta chain was recovered during a study of CD8+CD57+ T cells in acquired aplastic anemia. Across the study: For CD4+ cells, healthy donors had an average of approximately 9.8 million reads.

The CDR3 is 12 amino acids. The germline V gene encodes CDR1 MNHNS and CDR2 SASEGT. The trim removed 7 bases at V and 6 bases at J, leaving 6 bases unmatched. Using genomic DNA as the template, TCR beta VDJ and CDR3 profiling was carried out. Each CDR3 protein is one row after TCRdb ran MiXCR on the reads. The sample lists some 190,000 distinct CDR3 sequences; around 45% were seen once. The sample comprised sorted CD4+, CD8+, or CD8+CD57+ T cells (not recorded which) from PBMCs. The TCR was taken from a human donor in good health. The V gene is TRBV6-1, the J gene TRBJ2-7, with 7 bases matching TRBD1. CDR3 in amino acids: CASTDRAGEQYF. CDR3 DNA: TGTGCCAGCACCGACAGGGCGGGCGAGCAGTACTTC.